This passage covers 21 T cell receptor beta chains from one sample sequenced in a study of blood T cell repertoires in COVID-19 (dated by TCRdb to 2020 to 2022). The library was made by the immunoSEQ multiplex PCR assay. This is the immuneACCESS table as TCRdb keeps it, with only in-frame sequences that have V and J called. A part of the clones is gone; compared with another copy, unresolved V genes explain less than half, and the rest is unexplained. The sample data list 200,000 to 250,000 clones, and nearly 90% of these were observed just once. About a tenth of the sample lies in the top ten. Sample: PBMCs or T cells enriched from blood (not recorded which). Receptors were obtained from a man in his thirties or forties who had recovered from COVID-19.

The chain employs TRBV11-1 and TRBJ2-3; D may be TRBD2 (5 bases). The V gene's germline CDR1 is SGHAT and CDR2 FQDESV (reference sequence). Trimming removed 6 bases at V and 2 bases at J, with 12 bases between. The CDR3 is 14 amino acids. As DNA, the CDR3 is TGTGCCAGCAGTTTCCTAGCAGACACAGATACGCAGTATTTT. Translated, it gives CASSFLADTDTQYF.

The genes are TRBV11-1 and TRBJ2-2, with TRBD2 matching 9 bases. The CDR3 contains 16 residues. The germline CDR1 and CDR2 sequences are SGHAT and FQDESV (reference sequence). V lost 5 bases to trimming and J lost 8 bases; unmatched junction nucleotides: 12. The CDR3 bases are TGTGCCAGCAGCCCCCGACGGGGACTAGCAACGGGGGAGCTGTTTTTT. This sequence encodes CASSPRRGLATGELFF.

This clone was observed a handful of times. The CDR3 loop is CASSDGTANTGELFF. The CDR3 nucleotides read TGTGCCAGCAGTGACGGGACAGCGAACACCGGGGAGCTGTTTTTT. The genes are TRBV6-4 and TRBJ2-2; 7 bases are a match to TRBD1. V lost 2 bases, J lost 0 bases, and 0 bases stayed unmatched. CDR1 is MRHNA, CDR2 SNTAGT, per germline. This CDR3 is 15 amino acids long.

This chain joins TRBV6-4 and TRBJ2-1, with 12 nucleotides matching TRBD2. Looked up from germline, CDR1 is MRHNA and CDR2 is SNTAGT. The CDR3 spans 21 residues. V lost 0 bases and J lost 7; bases outside the gene matches: 19. The CDR3 spells CASSDSFALLAGGPGENEQFF. Here the CDR3 DNA reads TGTGCCAGCAGTGACTCATTTGCGTTGCTAGCGGGAGGGCCAGGTGAAAATGAGCAGTTCTTC.

V is TRBV9 and J is TRBJ2-1, with a tentative D call TRBD1 (6 bases). The V end was cut by 6 bases, the J end by 0 bases, with 13 bases between. Germline V gives CDR1 SGDLS, CDR2 YYNGEE. The CDR3 is 15 amino acids. The CDR3 region is CASTETGLSYNEQFF. Here the CDR3 DNA reads TGTGCCAGCACGGAAACAGGGCTCTCCTACAATGAGCAGTTCTTC.

This chain links TRBV30 with TRBJ1-3, with TRBD1 matching over 7 bases. This CDR3 region has 16 residues. V trimming: 3 bases; J trimming: 3 bases; junction bases outside the gene matches: 11. Germline CDR1 GTSNPN, CDR2 SVGIG (reference sequence). The CDR3 is CAWRTTGQWNGNTIYF. The CDR3 DNA reads as TGTGCCTGGAGAACCACGGGACAGTGGAATGGAAACACCATATATTTT.

The V call is TRBV7-8, the J call TRBJ2-6, with D possibly TRBD1 on 5 matching bases. V was cut by 7 bases and J by 0 bases, with 10 bases left in between. This CDR3 region has 15 residues. Looked up from germline, CDR1 is SGHVS and CDR2 is FQNEAQ. The CDR3 is CASTRRGSGANVLTF. The CDR3 nucleotides are TGTGCCAGCACCCGAAGGGGCTCTGGGGCCAACGTCCTGACTTTC. The entire variable domain, with the rest obtained from reference TRBV7-8 and TRBJ2-6, is as follows: GAGVSQSPRYKVAKRGQDVALRCDPISGHVSLFWYQQALGQGPEFLTYFQNEAQLDKSGLPSDRFFAERPEGSVSTLKIQRTQQEDSAVYLCASTRRGSGANVLTFGAGSRLTVL.

V is TRBV5-6 and J is TRBJ2-3; 7 nucleotides align to TRBD2. Trimming removed 3 bases from V and 13 bases from J; junction bases left unmatched: 14. Germline CDR1 and CDR2: SGHDT and YYEEEE. The CDR3 runs to 14 residues. The CDR3 nucleotides read TGTGCCAGCAGCTCCCGGCTGTACGGCGGGAGTGAGTATTTT. Its translation: CASSSRLYGGSEYF.

The chain links TRBV5-6 to TRBJ2-7; D might be TRBD2 (5 bases). V lost 0 bases to trimming and J lost 5 bases, with 12 bases between them. CDR3 length: 14 residues. The germline V gene encodes CDR1 SGHDT and CDR2 YYEEEE. The CDR3 sequence: CASSLAMGENEQYF. For the CDR3, the DNA is TGTGCCAGCAGCTTGGCCATGGGAGAGAACGAGCAGTACTTC.

V and J are TRBV7-6 and TRBJ2-7; 7 bases align to TRBD2. J gave up 3 bases and V 1 base, and 6 bases lay outside the gene matches. Looked up from germline, CDR1 is SGHVS and CDR2 is FNYEAQ. The CDR3 extends over 15 amino acids. CDR3 loop: CASSLGGGFGYEQYF. CDR3 bases: TGTGCCAGCAGCTTAGGCGGGGGTTTCGGCTACGAGCAGTACTTC.

The gene calls are TRBV3-1 (or the pseudogene TRBV3-2) and TRBJ2-3, with 7 bases identical to TRBD1. The CDR3 contains 13 residues. Trimming took 5 bases from V and 6 from J; bases not matched to a gene: 5. CDR1 and CDR2 (germline): LGHDT, YNNKEL (reference sequence). The CDR3 nucleotides are TGTGCCAGCAGCTTCGACAGGGATGATACGCAGTATTTT. It is translated as CASSFDRDDTQYF.

V usage is TRBV7-2 and J usage is TRBJ2-3; 11 bases are shared with TRBD1. The germline CDR1 and CDR2 sequences are SGHTA and FQGNSA. The CDR3 runs to 15 residues. Trimming removed 5 bases from V and 5 bases from J; junction bases left unmatched: 6. CDR3 loop: CASSGRGTGGDTQYF. As DNA, the CDR3 is TGTGCCAGCAGCGGACGCGGGACAGGGGGAGATACGCAGTATTTT.

This chain uses TRBV2 with TRBJ2-2; 7 bases agree with TRBD1. The CDR3 loop spans 15 amino acids. V gave up 8 bases and J gave up 2 bases; unmatched junction bases: 8. Per the germline V gene, CDR1 is SNHLY and CDR2 is FYNNEI. CDR3 bases: TGTGCCAGCGCAACACAGGGGTTCAACACCGGGGAGCTGTTTTTT. It yields the protein CASATQGFNTGELFF. The whole variable domain, remainder taken from reference TRBV2 and TRBJ2-2, is EPEVTQTPSHQVTQMGQEVILRCVPISNHLYFYWYRQILGQKVEFLVSFYNNEISEKSEIFDDQFSVERPDGSNFTLKIRSTKLEDSAMYFCASATQGFNTGELFFGEGSRLTVL.

The rearrangement uses TRBV4-2 and TRBJ1-4; D is unclear. The CDR3 contains 17 residues. Looked up from germline, CDR1 is LGHNA and CDR2 is YNFKEQ. Trimming left V 1 base short and J 3 bases short, with 15 bases between. The CDR3 sequence: CASSQVWGDFANEKLFF. The CDR3 DNA sequence: TGTGCCAGCAGCCAAGTTTGGGGAGATTTCGCTAATGAAAAACTGTTTTTT.

CDR3 protein: CASSTGEYSINTQYF. CDR3 in DNA: TGTGCCAGTTCCACGGGGGAATATTCGATTAATACGCAGTATTTT. The chain employs TRBV19 and TRBJ2-3; D perhaps matches TRBD2 (6 bases). The CDR3 has 15 residues. From germline, CDR1 is LNHDA and CDR2 SQIVND (reference sequence). Trimming removed 8 bases at V and 7 bases at J, with 22 bases between.

V usage is TRBV24-1 and J usage is TRBJ2-1, with D tentatively TRBD2 (5 bases). Germline CDR1 reads KGHDR; CDR2 reads SFDVKD. The CDR3 extends over 16 amino acids. Trimming took 1 base from V and 7 from J, leaving 16 bases between them. Here the CDR3 DNA reads TGTGCCACCAGTGATTTCGGTTTGGGCGAGGGTAATGAGCAGTTCTTC. It is translated as CATSDFGLGEGNEQFF.

The chain carries TRBV6-6 and TRBJ2-5; 7 positions agree with TRBD1. V lost 5 bases to trimming and J lost 4 bases; unmatched junction nucleotides: 4. The CDR3 extends over 13 amino acids. CDR1 and CDR2 from the germline V gene are MNHNY and SVGAGI (reference sequence). In DNA, the CDR3 is TGTGCCAGCAGTCTAACAGGGGCAGAGACCCAGTACTTC. Amino acid sequence: CASSLTGAETQYF.

This chain links TRBV6-1 with TRBJ2-3; TRBD1 aligns across 7 bases. The CDR3 runs to 13 residues. Germline CDR1 and CDR2: MNHNS and SASEGT. V gave up 2 bases and J gave up 4 bases; unmatched junction bases: 0. CDR3 sequence reads: CASSETGADTQYF. The DNA for the CDR3 is TGTGCCAGCAGTGAAACAGGGGCAGATACGCAGTATTTT.

V is TRBV18 and J is TRBJ1-1; a weak D match, TRBD1 (5 bases). The V end was cut by 4 bases, the J end by 1 base, with 7 bases between. Per the germline V gene, CDR1 is KGHSH and CDR2 is LQKENI. CDR3 size: 13 residues. The CDR3 nucleotides read TGTGCCAGCTCACGGACAAAGAACACTGAAGCTTTCTTT. Protein: CASSRTKNTEAFF.

The V and J genes are TRBV3-1 (or the pseudogene TRBV3-2) and TRBJ1-1; 8 nucleotides agree with TRBD1. The trim removed 3 bases at V and 0 bases at J, leaving 6 bases unmatched. CDR3 length: 16 residues. The germline V gene has CDR1 LGHDT and CDR2 YNNKEL (reference sequence). CDR3 nucleotides: TGTGCCAGCAGCCAGCGGACAGGGTTCATGAACACTGAAGCTTTCTTT. It is translated as CASSQRTGFMNTEAFF.

This chain uses TRBV7-2 with TRBJ2-7, with D perhaps matching TRBD2 (5 bases). This CDR3 is built from 14 residues. V lost 0 bases and J 4 bases, leaving 10 bases between the germline ends. The germline gives CDR1 SGHTA, CDR2 FQGNSA. The CDR3 nucleotides are TGTGCCAGCAGCTTAGCGCTCTCGGGGTACGAGCAGTACTTC. Its translation: CASSLALSGYEQYF.